These T cell receptor beta chains were read from a single sample in a study of shared clonotypes between healthy human individuals. The method was immunoSEQ multiplex PCR; TCRdb's version includes in-frame clones alone and lacks a portion of them. The sample includes some 980,000 clones, over 60% of them seen just once. What was sequenced was memory CD4+ T cells sorted from blood. These TCRs come from a man in his late teens or twenties in good health. The CDR3 runs from the conserved cysteine through the conserved F or W. The D gene is left open where the match is weak. Not all rows give a size; the values are once, few, many and, for expanded clones, a class.

j_call: TRBJ2-5
d_call: -
cdr3_length: 15
clone_size: -
v_call: TRBV25-1
cdr3_aa: CASSSGAWPQETQYF
cdr3_nt: TGTGCCAGCAGTTCAGGGGCTTGGCCCCAAGAGACCCAGTACTTC

j_call: TRBJ2-4
d_call: TRBD1
cdr3_length: 13
clone_size: -
v_call: TRBV28
cdr3_aa: CASSWDSGYIQYF
cdr3_nt: TGTGCCAGCAGTTGGGACAGCGGATACATTCAGTACTTC

j_call: TRBJ1-1
d_call: -
cdr3_length: 14
clone_size: -
v_call: TRBV28
cdr3_aa: CASSAGTMNTEAFF
cdr3_nt: TGTGCCAGCAGCGCAGGTACCATGAACACTGAAGCTTTCTTT

j_call: TRBJ2-7
d_call: -
cdr3_length: 13
clone_size: -
v_call: TRBV6-5
cdr3_aa: CASARGAPYEQYF
cdr3_nt: TGTGCCAGCGCACGGGGCGCACCCTACGAGCAGTACTTC

j_call: TRBJ1-1
d_call: -
cdr3_length: 13
clone_size: once
v_call: TRBV7-9
cdr3_aa: CALLGDTGGEAFF
cdr3_nt: TGTGCCCTCTTAGGGGACACGGGGGGAGAAGCTTTCTTT

j_call: TRBJ1-6
d_call: TRBD1
cdr3_length: 14
clone_size: few
v_call: TRBV5-1
cdr3_aa: CASSKDRADSPLHF
cdr3_nt: TGCGCCAGCAGTAAGGACAGGGCGGACTCACCCCTCCACTTT

j_call: TRBJ2-7
d_call: -
cdr3_length: 13
clone_size: -
v_call: TRBV9
cdr3_aa: CASSPGVVGEQYF
cdr3_nt: TGTGCCAGCAGCCCTGGGGTCGTCGGCGAGCAGTACTTC

j_call: TRBJ2-3
d_call: -
cdr3_length: 14
clone_size: -
v_call: TRBV7-2
cdr3_aa: CASSFTGSTDTQYF
cdr3_nt: TGTGCCAGCAGCTTCACAGGGAGCACAGATACGCAGTATTTT

j_call: TRBJ1-2
d_call: -
cdr3_length: 12
clone_size: -
v_call: TRBV28
cdr3_aa: CASSSFNYGYTF
cdr3_nt: TGTGCCAGCAGTAGCTTTAACTATGGCTACACCTTC

j_call: TRBJ2-7
d_call: -
cdr3_length: 13
clone_size: once
v_call: TRBV30
cdr3_aa: CAWRGSSRYEQYF
cdr3_nt: TGTGCCTGGCGGGGGTCCAGCCGCTACGAGCAGTACTTC

j_call: TRBJ1-2
d_call: -
cdr3_length: 14
clone_size: -
v_call: TRBV6-6
cdr3_aa: CASTRGLTNYGYTF
cdr3_nt: TGTGCCAGCACCCGGGGGCTCACGAACTATGGCTACACCTTC

j_call: TRBJ2-1
d_call: TRBD2
cdr3_length: 17
clone_size: -
v_call: TRBV4-1
cdr3_aa: CASSQDLRAGGYNEQFF
cdr3_nt: TGCGCCAGCAGCCAAGATCTTCGGGCGGGAGGATACAATGAGCAGTTCTTC

j_call: TRBJ1-4
d_call: -
cdr3_length: 14
clone_size: -
v_call: TRBV7-8
cdr3_aa: CASSLGRDHEKLFF
cdr3_nt: TGTGCCAGCAGCTTAGGAAGGGACCATGAAAAACTGTTTTTT

j_call: TRBJ1-1
d_call: -
cdr3_length: 11
clone_size: -
v_call: TRBV7-2
cdr3_aa: CASSTGLRAFF
cdr3_nt: TGTGCCAGCAGCACGGGTCTACGTGCTTTCTTT

j_call: TRBJ1-2
d_call: -
cdr3_length: 12
clone_size: -
v_call: TRBV28
cdr3_aa: CASSDSFYGYTF
cdr3_nt: TGTGCCAGCTCGGACAGCTTCTATGGCTACACCTTC

j_call: TRBJ1-6
d_call: -
cdr3_length: 10
clone_size: once
v_call: TRBV30
cdr3_aa: CAPGNSPLHF
cdr3_nt: TGTGCCCCGGGAAATTCACCCCTCCACTTT

j_call: TRBJ2-7
d_call: -
cdr3_length: 16
clone_size: many
v_call: TRBV10-2
cdr3_aa: CASSESLFSTSYEQYF
cdr3_nt: TGCGCCAGCAGTGAGTCGCTGTTTTCAACCTCCTACGAGCAGTACTTC

j_call: TRBJ1-2
d_call: TRBD1
cdr3_length: 16
clone_size: -
v_call: TRBV7-9
cdr3_aa: CASSDGTGAQTGGYTF
cdr3_nt: TGTGCCAGCAGCGATGGGACAGGGGCACAAACAGGTGGCTACACCTTC

j_call: TRBJ1-5
d_call: TRBD1
cdr3_length: 14
clone_size: -
v_call: TRBV19
cdr3_aa: CASRGQGAFQPQHF
cdr3_nt: TGTGCCAGTAGAGGACAGGGGGCCTTTCAGCCCCAGCATTTT

j_call: TRBJ2-7
d_call: TRBD2
cdr3_length: 17
clone_size: -
v_call: TRBV12-5
cdr3_aa: CASGLVASGGHSYEQYF
cdr3_nt: TGTGCTAGTGGTTTGGTAGCTAGCGGGGGTCACTCCTACGAGCAGTACTTC

j_call: TRBJ2-3
d_call: -
cdr3_length: 13
clone_size: -
v_call: TRBV5-6
cdr3_aa: CASSPSSTDTQYF
cdr3_nt: TGTGCCAGCAGCCCCTCGAGCACAGATACGCAGTATTTT

j_call: TRBJ1-1
d_call: -
cdr3_length: 15
clone_size: -
v_call: TRBV7-3
cdr3_aa: CASSLRSAPYTEAFF
cdr3_nt: TGTGCCAGCAGCTTACGTTCGGCACCCTACACTGAAGCTTTCTTT

j_call: TRBJ1-1
d_call: TRBD1
cdr3_length: 14
clone_size: few
v_call: TRBV5-6
cdr3_aa: CASSYHSTGGQAFF
cdr3_nt: TGTGCCAGCAGTTACCACAGCACAGGGGGGCAAGCTTTCTTT

j_call: TRBJ2-5
d_call: -
cdr3_length: 13
clone_size: few
v_call: TRBV5-1
cdr3_aa: CASSSSPTETQYF
cdr3_nt: TGCGCCAGCAGCTCTAGCCCCACGGAGACCCAGTACTTC

j_call: TRBJ2-7
d_call: -
cdr3_length: 17
clone_size: -
v_call: TRBV5-4
cdr3_aa: CASSPTISGTRPYEQYF
cdr3_nt: TGTGCCAGCAGCCCTACGATTTCAGGGACACGTCCCTACGAGCAGTACTTC

j_call: TRBJ1-1
d_call: TRBD1
cdr3_length: 15
clone_size: -
v_call: TRBV5-1
cdr3_aa: CASSISTGRDTEAFF
cdr3_nt: TGCGCCAGCAGCATATCGACAGGGAGGGACACTGAAGCTTTCTTT

j_call: TRBJ1-1
d_call: -
cdr3_length: 15
clone_size: -
v_call: TRBV5-1
cdr3_aa: CASSLTGQLNTEAFF
cdr3_nt: TGCGCCAGCAGCCTCACAGGACAGCTGAACACTGAAGCTTTCTTT

j_call: TRBJ1-6
d_call: -
cdr3_length: 16
clone_size: -
v_call: TRBV7-6
cdr3_aa: CASSLGGRSYNSPLHF
cdr3_nt: TGTGCCAGCAGCTTAGGGGGGAGATCCTATAATTCACCCCTCCACTTT